The clone carrying this T cell receptor (beta chain) was found many times. As yet, its antigen is unknown. This sample stems from a study of T cells in Graves' hyperthyroidism and ophthalmopathy. Points from the study as a whole: Blood held most thyroid clonotypes expanded above 0.001 frequency. Model-based prediction identified ophthalmopathy a median about 6 months prior to its onset.

Researchers took RNA transcripts and amplified the TCR beta CDR3 regions from them. Carried out on the TCR CDR3, a first-round RT-PCR used the HTBI primer set. TCRdb re-called the multiplex PCR reads through MiXCR, storing one row per CDR3 protein. Of some 300,000 distinct CDR3 sequences in the sample, roughly 15% were seen once. V gave up 4 bases and J gave up 3 bases, with 3 bases separating them. This CDR3 has 11 residues. Germline CDR1 and CDR2: SNHLY and FYNNEI. The hyperthyroidism patients had all been newly diagnosed, and their disease duration was under 2 months. Their ages ranged from 18 to 65 years. Clinical symptoms, serum thyroxine, TRAb, thyroid ultrasound and orbital computed tomography informed diagnoses.

The sequencing input was blood. V is TRBV2 and J is TRBJ2-5, with unresolved D. The sequence was collected from a middle-aged woman with Graves' hyperthyroidism. The CDR3 DNA reads as TGTGCCAGCAGTGCCGAAGAGACCCAGTACTTC. It specifies CASSAEETQYF.